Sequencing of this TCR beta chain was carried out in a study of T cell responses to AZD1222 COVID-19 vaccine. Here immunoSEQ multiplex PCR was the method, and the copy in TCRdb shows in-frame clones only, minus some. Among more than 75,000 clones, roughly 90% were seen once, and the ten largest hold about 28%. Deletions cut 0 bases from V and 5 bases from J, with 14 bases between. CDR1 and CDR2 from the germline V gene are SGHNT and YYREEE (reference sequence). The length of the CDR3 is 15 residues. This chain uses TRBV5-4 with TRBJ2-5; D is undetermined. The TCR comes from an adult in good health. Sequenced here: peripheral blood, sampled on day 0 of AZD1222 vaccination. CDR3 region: CASSLGGGLFETQYF. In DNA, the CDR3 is TGTGCCAGCAGCTTGGGGGGTGGGTTGTTTGAGACCCAGTACTTC.